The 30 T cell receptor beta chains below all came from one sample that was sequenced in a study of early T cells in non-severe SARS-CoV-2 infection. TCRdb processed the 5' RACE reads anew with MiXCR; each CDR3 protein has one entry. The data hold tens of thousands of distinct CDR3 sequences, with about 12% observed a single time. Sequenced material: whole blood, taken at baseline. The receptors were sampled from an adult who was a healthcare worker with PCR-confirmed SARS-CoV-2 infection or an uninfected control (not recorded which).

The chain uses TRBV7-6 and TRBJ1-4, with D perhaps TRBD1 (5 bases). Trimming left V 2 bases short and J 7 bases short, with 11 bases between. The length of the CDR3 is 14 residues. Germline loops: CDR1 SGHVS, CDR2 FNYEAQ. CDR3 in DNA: TGTGCCAGCAGCTTATACGGGGGTGGTGAAAAACTGTTTTTT. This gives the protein CASSLYGGGEKLFF. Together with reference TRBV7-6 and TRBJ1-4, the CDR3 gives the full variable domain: GAGVSQSPRYKVTKRGQDVALRCDPISGHVSLYWYRQALGQGPEFLTYFNYEAQQDKSGLPNDRFSAERPEGSISTLTIQRTEQRDSAMYRCASSLYGGGEKLFFGSGTQLSVL.

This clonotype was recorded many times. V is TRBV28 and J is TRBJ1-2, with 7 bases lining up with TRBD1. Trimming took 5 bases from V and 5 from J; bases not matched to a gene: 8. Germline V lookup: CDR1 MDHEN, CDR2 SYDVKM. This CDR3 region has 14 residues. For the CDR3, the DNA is TGTGCCAGCAGTCCCGACAGGGACTCGTATGGCTACACCTTC. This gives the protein CASSPDRDSYGYTF.

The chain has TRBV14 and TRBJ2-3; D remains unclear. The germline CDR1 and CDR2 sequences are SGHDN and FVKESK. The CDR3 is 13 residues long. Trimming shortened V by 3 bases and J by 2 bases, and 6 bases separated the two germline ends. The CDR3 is CASSQTLTDTQYF. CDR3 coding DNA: TGTGCCAGCAGCCAGACCCTCACAGATACGCAGTATTTT.

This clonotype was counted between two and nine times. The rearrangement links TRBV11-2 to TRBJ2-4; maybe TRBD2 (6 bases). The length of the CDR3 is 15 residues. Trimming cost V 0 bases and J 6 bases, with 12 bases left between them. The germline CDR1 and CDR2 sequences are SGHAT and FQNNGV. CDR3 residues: CASSLDGSGGNIQYF. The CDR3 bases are TGTGCCAGCAGCTTAGACGGTAGCGGTGGAAACATTCAGTACTTC.

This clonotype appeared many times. CDR3 in DNA: TGTGCCAGCAGCCTCCAGGATTCACCCCTCCACTTT. The encoded protein is CASSLQDSPLHF. The V gene is TRBV7-9, the J gene TRBJ1-6, with no clear D. Germline values: CDR1 SEHNR, CDR2 FQNEAQ (reference sequence). There are 12 residues in the CDR3. V was cut by 5 bases and J by 8 bases, with 7 bases left in between.

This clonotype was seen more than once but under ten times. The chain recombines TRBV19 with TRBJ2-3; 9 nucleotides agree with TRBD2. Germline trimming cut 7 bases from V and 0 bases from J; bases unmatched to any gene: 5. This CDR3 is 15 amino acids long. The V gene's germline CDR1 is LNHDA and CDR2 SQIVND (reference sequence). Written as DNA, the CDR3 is TGTGCCAGTACCGCGACTAGCGGCAGCACAGATACGCAGTATTTT. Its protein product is CASTATSGSTDTQYF.

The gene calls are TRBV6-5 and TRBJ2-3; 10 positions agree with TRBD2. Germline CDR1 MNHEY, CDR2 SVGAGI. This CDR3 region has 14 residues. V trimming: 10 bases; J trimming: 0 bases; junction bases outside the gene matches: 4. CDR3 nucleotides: TGTGCCACCCGGACTAGCGGCAGCACAGATACGCAGTATTTT. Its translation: CATRTSGSTDTQYF.

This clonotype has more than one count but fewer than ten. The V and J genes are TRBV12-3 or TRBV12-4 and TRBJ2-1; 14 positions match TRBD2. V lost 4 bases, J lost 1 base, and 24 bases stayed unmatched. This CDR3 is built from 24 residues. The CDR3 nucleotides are TGTGCCAGCAGTTCAGAAACGGGACTAGCGGGAGCCCAGCAAAGAGGCGCGTCCTACAATGAGCAGTTCTTC. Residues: CASSSETGLAGAQQRGASYNEQFF.

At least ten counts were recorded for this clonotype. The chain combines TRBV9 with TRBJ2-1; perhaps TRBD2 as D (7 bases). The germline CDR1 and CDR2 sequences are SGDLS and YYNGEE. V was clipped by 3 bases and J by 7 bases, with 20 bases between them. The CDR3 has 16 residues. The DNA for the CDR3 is TGTGCCAGCAGCGGGCCCGCCGGGGGGCGGGGGAATGAGCAGTTCTTC. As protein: CASSGPAGGRGNEQFF.

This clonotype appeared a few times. CDR3 bases: TGCGCCAGCAGTGTCCCGAATCAGCCCCAGCATTTT. It yields the protein CASSVPNQPQHF. J is TRBJ1-5 and V is TRBV10-2; no clear D. CDR1 and CDR2 from the germline V gene are WSHSY and SAAADI. This CDR3 is built from 12 residues. V lost 4 bases, J lost 4 bases, and 5 bases lay in between.

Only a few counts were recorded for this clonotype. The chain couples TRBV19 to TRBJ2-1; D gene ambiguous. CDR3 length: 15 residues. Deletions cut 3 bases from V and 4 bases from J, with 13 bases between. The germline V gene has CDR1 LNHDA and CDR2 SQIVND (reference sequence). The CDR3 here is CASSILAHTYNEQFF. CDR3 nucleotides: TGTGCCAGTAGTATTTTGGCTCACACGTACAATGAGCAGTTCTTC.

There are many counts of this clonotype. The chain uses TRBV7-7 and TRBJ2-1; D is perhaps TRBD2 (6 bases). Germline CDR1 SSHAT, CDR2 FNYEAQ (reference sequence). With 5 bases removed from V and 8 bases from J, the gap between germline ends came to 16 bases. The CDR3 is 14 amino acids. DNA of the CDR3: TGTGCCAGCAGCGAGCGGGTGGCCGGGGATGAGCAGTTCTTC. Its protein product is CASSERVAGDEQFF.

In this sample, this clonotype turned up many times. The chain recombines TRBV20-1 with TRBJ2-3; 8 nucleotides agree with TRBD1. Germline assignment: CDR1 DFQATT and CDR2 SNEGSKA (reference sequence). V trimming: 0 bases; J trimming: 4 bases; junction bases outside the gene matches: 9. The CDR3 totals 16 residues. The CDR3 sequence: CSAREWAGGKADTQYF. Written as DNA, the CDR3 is TGCAGTGCTAGAGAGTGGGCAGGGGGCAAGGCAGATACGCAGTATTTT.

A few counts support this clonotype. The CDR3 spells CASRAPDRGEQFF. The DNA of the CDR3 is TGTGCCAGCAGGGCCCCGGACAGGGGAGAGCAGTTCTTC. The V and J genes are TRBV12-3 or TRBV12-4 and TRBJ2-1; the match to TRBD1 covers 9 bases. V dropped 6 bases and J dropped 10; count of bases not matched to a gene: 7. CDR3 size: 13 residues.

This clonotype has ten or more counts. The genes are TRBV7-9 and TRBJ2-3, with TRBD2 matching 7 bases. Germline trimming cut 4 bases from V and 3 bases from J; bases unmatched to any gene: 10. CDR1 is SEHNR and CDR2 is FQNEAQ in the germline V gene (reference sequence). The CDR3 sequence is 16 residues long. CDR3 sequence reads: CASSSSPGRGTDTQYF. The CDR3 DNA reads TGTGCCAGCAGCTCCAGTCCGGGGAGGGGTACAGATACGCAGTATTTT.

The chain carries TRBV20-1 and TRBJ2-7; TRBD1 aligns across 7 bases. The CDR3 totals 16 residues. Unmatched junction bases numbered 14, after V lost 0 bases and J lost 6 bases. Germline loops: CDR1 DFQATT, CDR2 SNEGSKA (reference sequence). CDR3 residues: CSARDVGTAEPVEQYF. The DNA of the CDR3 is TGCAGTGCTAGAGATGTGGGGACAGCCGAACCTGTCGAGCAGTACTTC.

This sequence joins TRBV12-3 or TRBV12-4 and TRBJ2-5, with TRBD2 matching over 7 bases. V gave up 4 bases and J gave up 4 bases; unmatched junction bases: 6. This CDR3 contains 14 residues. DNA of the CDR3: TGTGCCAGCAGTTCTAGACTAGCAGGAGAGACCCAGTACTTC. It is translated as CASSSRLAGETQYF.

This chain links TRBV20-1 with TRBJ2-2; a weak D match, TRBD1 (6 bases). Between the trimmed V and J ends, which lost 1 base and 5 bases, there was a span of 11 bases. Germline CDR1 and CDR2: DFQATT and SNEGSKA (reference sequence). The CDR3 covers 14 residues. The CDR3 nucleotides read TGCAGTGCTAGAGTCAGTCAGGGGACCGGGGAGCTGTTTTTT. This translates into CSARVSQGTGELFF.

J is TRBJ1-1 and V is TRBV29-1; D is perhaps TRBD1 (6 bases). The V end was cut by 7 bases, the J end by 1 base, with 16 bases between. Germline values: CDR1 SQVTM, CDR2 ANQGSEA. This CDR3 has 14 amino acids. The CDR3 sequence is CSGRLGTKNTEAFF. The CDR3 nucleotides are TGCAGCGGACGACTCGGGACAAAGAACACTGAAGCTTTCTTT.

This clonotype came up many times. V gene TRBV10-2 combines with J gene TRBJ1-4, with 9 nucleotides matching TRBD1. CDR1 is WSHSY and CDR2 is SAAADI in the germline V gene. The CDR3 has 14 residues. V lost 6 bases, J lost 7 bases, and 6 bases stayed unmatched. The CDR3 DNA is TGCGCCAGCAGAGGACAGGGGATAATTGAAAAACTGTTTTTT. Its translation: CASRGQGIIEKLFF.

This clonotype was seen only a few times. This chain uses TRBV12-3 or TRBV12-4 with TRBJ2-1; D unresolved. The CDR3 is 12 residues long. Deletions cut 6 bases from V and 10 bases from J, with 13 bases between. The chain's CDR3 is CASSLRLHEQFF. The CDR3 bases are TGTGCCAGCAGCCTTCGACTGCACGAGCAGTTCTTC.

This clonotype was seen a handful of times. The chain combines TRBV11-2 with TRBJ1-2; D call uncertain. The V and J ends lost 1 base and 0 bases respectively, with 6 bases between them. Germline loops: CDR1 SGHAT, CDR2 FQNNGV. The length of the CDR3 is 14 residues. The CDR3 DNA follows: TGTGCCAGCAGCTTAGGCCGGACTAACTATGGCTACACCTTC. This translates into CASSLGRTNYGYTF. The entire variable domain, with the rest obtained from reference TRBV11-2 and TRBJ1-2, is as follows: EAGVAQSPRYKIIEKRQSVAFWCNPISGHATLYWYQQILGQGPKLLIQFQNNGVVDDSQLPKDRFSAERLKGVDSTLKIQPAKLEDSAVYLCASSLGRTNYGYTFGSGTRLTVV.

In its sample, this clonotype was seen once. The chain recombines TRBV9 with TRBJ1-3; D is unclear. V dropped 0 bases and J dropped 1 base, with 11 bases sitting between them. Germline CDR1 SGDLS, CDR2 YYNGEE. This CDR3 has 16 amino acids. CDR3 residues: CASSVDQPSSGNTIYF. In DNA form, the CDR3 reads TGTGCCAGCAGCGTAGATCAGCCGTCTTCTGGAAACACCATATATTTT.

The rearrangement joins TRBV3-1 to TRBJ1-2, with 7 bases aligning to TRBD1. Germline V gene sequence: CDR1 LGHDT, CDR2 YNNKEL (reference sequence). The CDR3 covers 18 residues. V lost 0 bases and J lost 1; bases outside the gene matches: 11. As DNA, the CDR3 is TGTGCCAGCAGCCAAGATTTAGGATTTGCAGGGGGTAACTATGGCTACACCTTC. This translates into CASSQDLGFAGGNYGYTF.

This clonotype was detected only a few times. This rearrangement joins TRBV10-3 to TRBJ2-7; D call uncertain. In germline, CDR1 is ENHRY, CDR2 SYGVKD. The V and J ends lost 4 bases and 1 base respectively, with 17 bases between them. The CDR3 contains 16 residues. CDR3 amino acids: CAISGPSGQQSYEQYF. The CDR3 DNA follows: TGTGCCATCAGTGGCCCCAGTGGTCAGCAATCCTACGAGCAGTACTTC.

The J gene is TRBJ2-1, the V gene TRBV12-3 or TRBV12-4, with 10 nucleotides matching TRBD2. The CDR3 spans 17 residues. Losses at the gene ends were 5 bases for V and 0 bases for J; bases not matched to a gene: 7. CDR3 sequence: CASSGEAGGSSYNEQFF. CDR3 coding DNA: TGTGCCAGCAGTGGGGAAGCGGGAGGGAGCTCCTACAATGAGCAGTTCTTC.

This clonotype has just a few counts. CDR3 in DNA: TGTGCCAGCGAGTGGGAACCGGGACAGGGCCTCTCCTACGAGCAGTACTTC. Its translation: CASEWEPGQGLSYEQYF. The V call is TRBV9, the J call TRBJ2-7; 9 bases are a match to TRBD1. The junction had 14 bases not matched to a gene; V was cut back by 7 bases and J by 0 bases. CDR1 is SGDLS, CDR2 YYNGEE, per germline. The CDR3 contains 17 residues.

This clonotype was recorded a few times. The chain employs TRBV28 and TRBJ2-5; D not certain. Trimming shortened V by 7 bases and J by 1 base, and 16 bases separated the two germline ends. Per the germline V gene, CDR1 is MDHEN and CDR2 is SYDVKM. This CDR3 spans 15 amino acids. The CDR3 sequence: CASTPRRKSQETQYF. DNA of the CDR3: TGTGCCAGCACCCCTCGGCGGAAGTCCCAAGAGACCCAGTACTTC.

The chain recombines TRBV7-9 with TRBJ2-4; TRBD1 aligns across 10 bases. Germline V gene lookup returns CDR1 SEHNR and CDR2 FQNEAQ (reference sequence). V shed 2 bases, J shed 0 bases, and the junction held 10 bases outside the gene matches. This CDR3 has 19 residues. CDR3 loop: CASSLPPGQGFLAKNIQYF. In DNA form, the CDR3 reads TGTGCCAGCAGCTTACCACCGGGACAGGGGTTCCTAGCCAAAAACATTCAGTACTTC.

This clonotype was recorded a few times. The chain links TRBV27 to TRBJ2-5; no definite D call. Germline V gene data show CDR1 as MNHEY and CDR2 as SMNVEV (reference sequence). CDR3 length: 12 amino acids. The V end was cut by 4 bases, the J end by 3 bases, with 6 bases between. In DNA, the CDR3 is TGTGCCAGCAGTTGGGTAGAAGAGACCCAGTACTTC. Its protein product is CASSWVEETQYF.